This T cell receptor (beta chain) was retrieved from a study of patients and donors after allogeneic stem cell transplantation (dated by TCRdb to the early 2020s). This clonotype has a handful of counts. Its antigen remains unidentified. No much larger clonotype is one base removed from it; base qualities were not supplied. The CDR3 contains 13 residues, cysteine and phenylalanine counted. Only the CDR3 DNA stays, 39 bases, in frame from base 1. The germline V gene encodes CDR1 LGHNA and CDR2 YSLEER. Trimming removed 4 bases from V and 7 bases from J, leaving 13 bases between the germline ends. The receptor library was made with RT-PCR. TCRdb shows the sequencer as NextSeq 550. TCRdb reworked the public reads: Q25 trimming with fastp, MiXCR clone assembly, productive beta chains retained. Identical CDR3 protein sequences are pooled into one entry, listed with their most common genes and DNA. Within this sample are roughly 230,000 distinct CDR3 sequences, with around 14% of them counted one time only. 11% of the sample lies in the top ten.

What was sequenced was blood, either unsorted or a sorted T cell fraction (not recorded which). Recombination joined TRBV4-3 with TRBJ1-1; 6 matching bases give a weak D call of TRBD1. The TCR was taken from a human donor who was either an allogeneic HSCT recipient or a stem cell or donor lymphocyte infusion donor (not recorded which). It is not recorded whose cells these are; they may come from a transplant donor. In nucleotide form, the sequence is TGCGCCAGCAGCCTTCACAGGGAGGTTGAAGCTTTCTTT. Translation gives CASSLHREVEAFF.